The text below deals with one T cell receptor beta chain. The antigen remains undetermined. This CDR3 has 17 residues. V was trimmed by 0 bases and J by 2 bases, leaving 16 bases between them. Germline CDR1 and CDR2: SGHRS and YFSETQ. These data belong to a study of cytomegalovirus exposure and HLA in healthy donors. Study-level findings and limits: A later analysis revealed that TCR association rates differed between HLA loci, peaking at DRB1 and bottoming out at HLA-C. Later on, a genetic analysis was performed. It linked a missense variant in DCLRE1C with V- and J-gene trimming of TCR beta.

In nominal health when sampled, donors likely had unrecorded immune exposures nonetheless. The PCR employed 60 Vbeta primers together with 13 Jbeta primers. Per the original methods: In a later analysis, approximately 73 million unique TCR beta chains included roughly 11 million shared by two or more donors. TCRdb keeps only in-frame clones here, not all; method: immunoSEQ multiplex PCR. That table supplies the V and J calls and clone size; D and trimming were determined from the DNA. The sample lists about 160,000 clones, 77% occurring once. Sample: PBMCs. The chain links TRBV5-1 to TRBJ2-3; D perhaps matches TRBD2 (6 bases). This TCR derives from a man aged 50 to 60 in good health and CMV-seropositive. The CDR3 region is CASSLEFAGPLTDTQYF. In DNA, the CDR3 is TGCGCCAGCAGCTTGGAATTCGCGGGGCCCCTCACAGATACGCAGTATTTT.